Listed below are T cell receptor beta chains from one sample, sequenced in a study of blood T cell repertoires in COVID-19. TCRdb keeps only in-frame clones here, not all; method: immunoSEQ multiplex PCR. The table lists about 230,000 clones, approximately 89% of them singletons. Sequencing used PBMCs or T cells enriched from blood (not recorded which). The receptors originated from a woman in her thirties or forties with acute COVID-19. Each CDR3 is given with its conserved first and last residue. Fields, in order: V gene, J gene, clone size, D gene, CDR3 DNA, CDR3 protein. The D gene is left open where the match is weak. Only some rows state a clone size, as once, few, many or a class for expanded clones.

>TRBV19|TRBJ1-2|.|TRBD1
TGTGCCAGTAGTATGTTCCGGGACAGGGGGCGAAATGGCTACACCTTC
CASSMFRDRGRNGYTF
>TRBV7-2|TRBJ1-6|.|.
TGTGCCAGCAGCTCCCTAGGGCAGGGATATTCACCCCTCCACTTT
CASSSLGQGYSPLHF
>TRBV30|TRBJ1-3|once|.
TGTGCCTGGAGTCTAATCTCTGGAAACACCATATATTTT
CAWSLISGNTIYF
>TRBV9|TRBJ1-6|.|TRBD1
TGTGCCAGCAGCTTTGGACAGGGAAATTCACCCCTCCACTTT
CASSFGQGNSPLHF
>TRBV5-1|TRBJ1-3|.|.
TGCGCCAGCAGCTTGGCCGGGAACTCTGGAAACACCATATATTTT
CASSLAGNSGNTIYF
>TRBV3-1/TRBV3-2|TRBJ2-3|.|.
TGTGCCAGCAGCCCCAAACTAATCACAGATACGCAGTATTTT
CASSPKLITDTQYF
>TRBV5-6|TRBJ1-4|.|TRBD1
TGTGCCAGCAGCTCCGGGACAGGGGGGATTAATGAAAAACTGTTTTTT
CASSSGTGGINEKLFF
>TRBV5-1|TRBJ2-1|once|.
TGCGCCAGCAGCTTATCTAGCGATGAGCAGTTCTTC
CASSLSSDEQFF
>TRBV15|TRBJ2-7|.|.
TGTGCCACCAGCAGAGATAGACAGAGCTACGAGCAGTACTTC
CATSRDRQSYEQYF
>TRBV6-2/TRBV6-3|TRBJ2-3|.|.
TGTGCCAGCAGTCACACGGGAGCTACGCAGTATTTT
CASSHTGATQYF